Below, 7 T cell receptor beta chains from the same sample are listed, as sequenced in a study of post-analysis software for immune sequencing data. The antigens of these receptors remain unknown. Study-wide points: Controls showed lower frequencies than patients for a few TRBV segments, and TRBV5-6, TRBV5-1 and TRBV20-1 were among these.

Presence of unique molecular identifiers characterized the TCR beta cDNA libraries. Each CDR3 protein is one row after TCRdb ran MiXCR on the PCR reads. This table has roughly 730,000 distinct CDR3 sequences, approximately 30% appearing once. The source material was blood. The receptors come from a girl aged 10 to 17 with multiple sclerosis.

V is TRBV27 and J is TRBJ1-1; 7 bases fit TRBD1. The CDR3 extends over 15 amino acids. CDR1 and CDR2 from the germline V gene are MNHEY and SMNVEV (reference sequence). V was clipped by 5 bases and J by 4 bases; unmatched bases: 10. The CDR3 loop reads CASSPRQGHTTEAFF. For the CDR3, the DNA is TGTGCCAGCAGTCCCCGACAGGGTCATACCACTGAAGCTTTCTTT.

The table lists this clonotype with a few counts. CDR3 protein: CASSGQGARSPLHF. CDR3 nucleotide sequence: TGTGCCAGCAGCGGACAGGGGGCGAGATCACCCCTCCACTTT. The chain has TRBV7-2 and TRBJ1-6, with 11 bases identical to TRBD1. The V and J ends lost 5 bases and 10 bases, in that order; junction bases with no gene match: 4. The CDR3 is made up of 14 amino acids. Looked up from germline, CDR1 is SGHTA and CDR2 is FQGNSA.

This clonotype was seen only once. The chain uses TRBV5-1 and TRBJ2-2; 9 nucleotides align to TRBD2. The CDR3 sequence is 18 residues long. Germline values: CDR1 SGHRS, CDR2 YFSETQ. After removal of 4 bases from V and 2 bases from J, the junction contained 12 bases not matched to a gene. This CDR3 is CASSPRLAAQGNTGELFF. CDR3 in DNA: TGCGCCAGCAGCCCTAGACTAGCGGCCCAAGGAAACACCGGGGAGCTGTTTTTT.

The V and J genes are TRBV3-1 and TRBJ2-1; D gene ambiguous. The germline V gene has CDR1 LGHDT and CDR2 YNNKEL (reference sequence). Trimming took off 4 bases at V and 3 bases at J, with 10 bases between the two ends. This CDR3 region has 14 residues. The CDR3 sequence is CASSPPGVYNEQFF. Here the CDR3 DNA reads TGTGCCAGCAGCCCCCCTGGGGTCTACAATGAGCAGTTCTTC.

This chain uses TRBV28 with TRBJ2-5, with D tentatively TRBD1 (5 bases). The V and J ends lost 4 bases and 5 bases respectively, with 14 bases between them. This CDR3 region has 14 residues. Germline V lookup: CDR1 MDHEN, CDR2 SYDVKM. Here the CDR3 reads CASSSAGHGETQYF. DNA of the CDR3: TGTGCCAGCAGTTCCGCAGGGCATGGCGAGACCCAGTACTTC. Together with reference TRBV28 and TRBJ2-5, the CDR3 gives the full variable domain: DVKVTQSSRYLVKRTGEKVFLECVQDMDHENMFWYRQDPGLGLRLIYFSYDVKMKEKGDIPEGYSVSREKKERFSLILESASTNQTSMYLCASSSAGHGETQYFGPGTRLLVL.

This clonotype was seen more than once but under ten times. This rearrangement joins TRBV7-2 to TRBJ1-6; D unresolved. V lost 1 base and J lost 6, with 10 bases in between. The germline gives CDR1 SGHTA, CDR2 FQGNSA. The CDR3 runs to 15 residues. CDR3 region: CASSLVQQVNSPLHF. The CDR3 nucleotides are TGTGCCAGCAGCTTAGTGCAGCAAGTTAATTCACCCCTCCACTTT.

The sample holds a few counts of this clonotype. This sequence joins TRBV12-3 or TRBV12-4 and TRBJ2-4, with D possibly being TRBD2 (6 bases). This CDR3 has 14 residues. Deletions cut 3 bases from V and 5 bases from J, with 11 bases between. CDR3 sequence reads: CASSFAGNENIQYF. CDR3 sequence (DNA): TGTGCCAGCAGTTTTGCGGGGAACGAAAACATTCAGTACTTC.